This entry lists 22 T cell receptor beta chains sequenced from one sample in a study of blood T cell repertoires in COVID-19. Measured with immunoSEQ multiplex PCR; TCRdb has only the in-frame clones, and not every one. The sample includes 60,000 or so clones, just under 90% of them seen just once. The sample was peripheral blood. Receptors were obtained from a human donor with active COVID-19. The donor label of this sample is uncertain.

This clone occurred a few times. The chain combines TRBV30 with TRBJ2-3, with 8 bases matching TRBD1. Trimming at V came to 2 bases and at J to 4 bases, leaving 14 bases not matched to a gene. Germline V lookup: CDR1 GTSNPN, CDR2 SVGIG (reference sequence). This CDR3 contains 17 residues. CDR3 sequence (DNA): TGTGCCTGGAGTCCCGACCCGGGCAGGGGGCGAGCAGATACGCAGTATTTT. Residues: CAWSPDPGRGRADTQYF.

The rearrangement links TRBV19 to TRBJ1-5, with 7 positions matching TRBD1. Germline V CDR1 and CDR2: LNHDA, SQIVND (reference sequence). CDR3 size: 13 residues. V shed 10 bases, J shed 5 bases, and the junction held 8 bases outside the gene matches. The CDR3 sequence: CATALDRDQPQHF. The CDR3 nucleotides are TGTGCCACCGCGCTCGACAGGGATCAGCCCCAGCATTTT.

This chain joins TRBV6-5 and TRBJ2-4; D may be TRBD1 (6 bases). CDR3 length: 13 amino acids. V lost 4 bases, J lost 7 bases, and 11 bases lay in between. Germline V lookup: CDR1 MNHEY, CDR2 SVGAGI. CDR3 bases: TGTGCCAGCAGTTGGGGGCGAGGGAACATTCAGTACTTC. This encodes CASSWGRGNIQYF.

The chain is built from TRBV6-5 and TRBJ2-3; TRBD2 matches at 8 bases. CDR1 is MNHEY and CDR2 is SVGAGI in the germline V gene. J was trimmed by 7 bases and V by 5 bases; bases with no gene match: 11. The CDR3 runs to 15 residues. CDR3 sequence: CASSPGLAVSNTQYF. DNA for the CDR3: TGTGCCAGCAGTCCCGGACTAGCTGTATCGAATACGCAGTATTTT.

The CDR3 DNA reads TGTGCCAGCAGTTTTTGGGGGACTAGCGCTCAGACCCAGTACTTC. This translates into CASSFWGTSAQTQYF. The chain recombines TRBV27 with TRBJ2-5, with TRBD2 matching 10 bases. Germline CDR1 is MNHEY and CDR2 is SMNVEV (reference sequence). V lost 3 bases, J lost 6 bases, and 7 bases stayed unmatched. This CDR3 comprises 15 residues.

The gene calls are TRBV2 and TRBJ2-3, with 10 bases identical to TRBD2. Germline assignment: CDR1 SNHLY and CDR2 FYNNEI. V was clipped by 7 bases and J by 3 bases; unmatched bases: 19. The CDR3 totals 19 residues. The CDR3 protein is CASKGPWGNSGGRTDTQYF. The CDR3 nucleotides are TGTGCCAGCAAAGGACCTTGGGGTAATAGCGGGGGGAGGACAGATACGCAGTATTTT. The entire variable domain, with the rest obtained from reference TRBV2 and TRBJ2-3, is as follows: EPEVTQTPSHQVTQMGQEVILRCVPISNHLYFYWYRQILGQKVEFLVSFYNNEISEKSEIFDDQFSVERPDGSNFTLKIRSTKLEDSAMYFCASKGPWGNSGGRTDTQYFGPGTRLTVL.

This clone was found once. The chain recombines TRBV4-2 with TRBJ1-1; TRBD1 is a possible D gene (5 bases). Between the trimmed V and J ends, which lost 1 base and 0 bases, there was a span of 6 bases. Germline values: CDR1 LGHNA, CDR2 YNFKEQ. This CDR3 is built from 14 residues. The CDR3 region is CASSQVTVNTEAFF. The CDR3 coding sequence is TGTGCCAGCAGCCAAGTGACAGTGAACACTGAAGCTTTCTTT.

J is TRBJ2-7 and V is TRBV5-5, with 10 bases that match TRBD1. Germline-derived CDR1 and CDR2 are SGHKS and YYEKEE (reference sequence). Trimming took 4 bases from V and 3 from J; bases not matched to a gene: 10. The CDR3 spans 16 residues. The CDR3 sequence: CASSTRDRGLGYEQYF. Written as DNA, the CDR3 is TGTGCCAGCAGCACCCGGGACAGGGGTTTGGGCTACGAGCAGTACTTC. The complete variable domain, with remaining parts taken from reference TRBV5-5 and TRBJ2-7, reads DAGVTQSPTHLIKTRGQQVTLRCSPISGHKSVSWYQQVLGQGPQFIFQYYEKEERGRGNFPDRFSARQFPNYSSELNVNALLLGDSALYLCASSTRDRGLGYEQYFGPGTRLTVT.

Here the CDR3 DNA reads TGTGCCAGCAGCCCCGGGAAAGCGGGGGGATCAGATACGCAGTATTTT. Amino acids: CASSPGKAGGSDTQYF. V gene TRBV7-2 combines with J gene TRBJ2-3; 9 nucleotides align to TRBD2. The CDR3 is 16 residues long. Looked up from germline, CDR1 is SGHTA and CDR2 is FQGNSA. J gave up 4 bases and V 5 bases, and 10 bases lay outside the gene matches.

The CDR3 sequence: CATSRVLADFTDTQYF. The CDR3 DNA reads TGTGCCACCAGCAGAGTGCTAGCGGACTTCACAGATACGCAGTATTTT. The genes are TRBV15 and TRBJ2-3; 7 nucleotides line up with TRBD2. With 1 base clipped from V and 2 bases from J, the junction kept 6 bases outside the gene matches. Germline CDR1 LNHNV, CDR2 YYDKDF (reference sequence). The CDR3 is 16 amino acids. The full variable domain, in which reference TRBV15 and TRBJ2-3 provide the parts outside the CDR3, is DAMVIQNPRYQVTQFGKPVTLSCSQTLNHNVMYWYQQKSSQAPKLLFHYYDKDFNNEADTPDNFQSRRPNTSFCFLDIRSPGLGDTAMYLCATSRVLADFTDTQYFGPGTRLTVL.

The chain carries TRBV21-1 and TRBJ2-7; the DNA was not used to check the table's D call, TRBD2. TRBV21-1 is described as a pseudogene. The CDR3 is made up of 15 amino acids. The CDR3 sequence is CASILDAGPGNEQYF. In nucleotides, the CDR3 is TGTGCCAGCATACTCGATGCGGGCCCGGGGAACGAGCAGTACTTC.

The chain uses TRBV7-3 and TRBJ1-6, with TRBD1 matching 9 bases. The CDR3 totals 14 residues. V lost 2 bases, J lost 10 bases, and 3 bases stayed unmatched. CDR1 and CDR2 from the germline V gene are SGHTA and FQGTGA. CDR3 DNA sequence: TGTGCCAGCAGCTTAGGGACAGGGTCGTCACCCCTCCACTTT. This gives the protein CASSLGTGSSPLHF.

This sequence joins TRBV2 and TRBJ2-5; weak D call: TRBD2 (6 bases). This CDR3 has 16 residues. The germline V and J ends were trimmed by 6 bases and 2 bases, with 19 bases remaining between them. Germline CDR1 and CDR2: SNHLY and FYNNEI. CDR3 protein: CASRAGLSYPQETQYF. The CDR3 nucleotides read TGTGCCAGCAGGGCGGGACTTTCGTACCCGCAAGAGACCCAGTACTTC.

The CDR3: CASSLRDTAVYGYTF. CDR3 DNA sequence: TGTGCCAGCAGTCTACGGGATACAGCTGTCTATGGCTACACCTTC. The rearrangement uses TRBV27 and TRBJ1-2; D not certain. Germline CDR1 reads MNHEY; CDR2 reads SMNVEV (reference sequence). This CDR3 comprises 15 residues. The V gene lost 5 bases and the J gene lost 4 bases, with 17 bases spanning the gap.

The chain recombines TRBV27 with TRBJ2-2; D may be TRBD1 (6 bases). Trimming left V 5 bases short and J 5 bases short, with 18 bases between. Germline V gene lookup returns CDR1 MNHEY and CDR2 SMNVEV (reference sequence). This CDR3 is built from 16 residues. The CDR3 nucleotides read TGTGCCAGCAGTCCCTGGACAGCGAGGGGGACCGGGGAGCTGTTTTTT. Translation: CASSPWTARGTGELFF.

CDR3 in amino acids: CASSLVWGQGDTGELFF. The CDR3 DNA reads TGTGCCAGCAGCTTAGTTTGGGGACAGGGCGACACCGGGGAGCTGTTTTTT. V is TRBV7-2 and J is TRBJ2-2, with 9 bases lining up with TRBD1. The CDR3 spans 17 residues. The V and J ends lost 1 base and 3 bases, in that order; junction bases with no gene match: 6. The germline V gene encodes CDR1 SGHTA and CDR2 FQGNSA.

The genes are TRBV11-3 and TRBJ2-5; D gene unclear. V was pared by 5 bases and J by 6 bases, with 16 bases between. The germline gives CDR1 SGHNT, CDR2 YENEEA. The CDR3 is made up of 14 amino acids. Here the CDR3 DNA reads TGTGCCAGCAGCGATAGACTGGCCCACCAGACCCAGTACTTC. It codes for CASSDRLAHQTQYF.

The chain recombines TRBV6-7 with TRBJ2-7; 7 bases are shared with TRBD1. TRBV6-7 is identified as an open reading frame with a role that is uncertain. This CDR3 has 15 amino acids. V was pared by 7 bases and J by 3 bases, with 12 bases of the junction left unmatched. The CDR3 loop is CASTTWETGLYEQYF. CDR3 nucleotide sequence: TGTGCCAGCACCACGTGGGAGACAGGGCTCTACGAGCAGTACTTC.

The chain links TRBV5-4 to TRBJ2-2; D might be TRBD1 (6 bases). Germline CDR1 reads SGHNT; CDR2 reads YYREEE (reference sequence). Trimming removed 3 bases from V and 0 bases from J, with 9 bases in between. This CDR3 has 15 residues. DNA of the CDR3: TGTGCCAGCAGCTCCAGGGGCCCGAACACCGGGGAGCTGTTTTTT. The encoded protein is CASSSRGPNTGELFF. Full variable domain (outside the CDR3, taken from reference TRBV5-4 and TRBJ2-2): ETGVTQSPTHLIKTRGQQVTLRCSSQSGHNTVSWYQQALGQGPQFIFQYYREEENGRGNFPPRFSGLQFPNYSSELNVNALELDDSALYLCASSSRGPNTGELFFGEGSRLTVL.

The V call is TRBV10-1, the J call TRBJ2-3, with TRBD2 matching over 8 bases. Trimming removed 3 bases from V and 4 bases from J; junction bases left unmatched: 15. This CDR3 region has 18 residues. Germline values: CDR1 WNHNN, CDR2 SYGVQD (reference sequence). CDR3 amino acids: CASSDQRASGGPADTQYF. CDR3 nucleotides: TGCGCCAGCAGTGATCAACGAGCGTCGGGGGGGCCGGCAGATACGCAGTATTTT.

DNA for the CDR3: TGTGCCAGCAGTTTAACCGGGACAGGGAAAGGTGGCTACACCTTC. Translation gives CASSLTGTGKGGYTF. The chain couples TRBV6-5 to TRBJ1-2; 9 positions match TRBD1. The CDR3 has 15 amino acids. The germline V gene has CDR1 MNHEY and CDR2 SVGAGI. Unmatched junction bases numbered 10, after V lost 4 bases and J lost 7 bases.

This chain uses TRBV7-9 with TRBJ2-2; 9 bases match TRBD1. Losses at the gene ends were 7 bases for V and 0 bases for J; bases not matched to a gene: 6. The CDR3 runs 16 residues. Germline loops: CDR1 SEHNR, CDR2 FQNEAQ (reference sequence). The CDR3 loop reads CASNQRQGANTGELFF. The CDR3 nucleotides read TGTGCCAGCAATCAGAGACAGGGGGCGAACACCGGGGAGCTGTTTTTT.